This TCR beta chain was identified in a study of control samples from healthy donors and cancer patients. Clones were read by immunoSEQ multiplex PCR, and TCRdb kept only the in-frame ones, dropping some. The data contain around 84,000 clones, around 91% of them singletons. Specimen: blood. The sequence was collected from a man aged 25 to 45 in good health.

The CDR3 nucleotides read TGCGCCAGCAGCGCACGGACAGGGGTGAGGGACACTGAAGCTTTCTTT. This gives the protein CASSARTGVRDTEAFF. V gene TRBV5-1 combines with J gene TRBJ1-1; 9 bases align to TRBD1. Losses at the gene ends were 4 bases for V and 3 bases for J; bases not matched to a gene: 10. The CDR3 runs 16 residues. Per germline, CDR1 SGHRS and CDR2 YFSETQ.